This passage covers 6 T cell receptor beta chains from one sample sequenced in a study of T cell clonality in common variable immunodeficiency. Findings of the study overall: Reportedly, TCR beta sequences from common variable immunodeficiency showed fewer deletions and N-nucleotide insertions.

Generated by immunoSEQ multiplex PCR, the TCRdb table keeps only in-frame clones and is missing some. The sample has just over 20,000 clones, none seen only once. The antigens of these receptors remain unknown. Sequenced sample: peripheral blood mononuclear cells. The receptor set was obtained from a human donor with common variable immunodeficiency.

In this sample, this clone turned up many times. The CDR3 end falls 3 residues outside the read, so it is completed with the germline J gene. The chain has TRBV6-1 and TRBJ1-5, with D possibly TRBD1 on 5 matching bases. The CDR3 has 16 amino acids. V lost 4 bases, J lost 6 bases, and 19 bases lay in between. CDR1 and CDR2 from the germline V gene are MNHNS and SASEGT. CDR3 bases read: TGTGCCAGCAGTGCGTCACAGGTCCCGGTGGGTCAGCCC. Residues: CASSASQVPVGQP. The CDR3 as a whole reads CASSASQVPVGQPQHF.

This clone was recorded many times. The read ends 3 residues before the CDR3 terminus; that terminus is restored from the germline J gene. The chain couples TRBV19 to TRBJ1-5; a possible D gene is TRBD1 (5 bases). Germline assignment: CDR1 LNHDA and CDR2 SQIVND (reference sequence). The V end was cut by 4 bases, the J end by 2 bases, with 15 bases between. The CDR3 is 16 residues long. This chain's CDR3 is CASSRLGGSGNQPQHF. Partial CDR3 DNA: TGTGCCAGTAGTAGGCTCGGGGGGTCGGGCAATCAGCCC. Full variable domain (rest looked up from reference TRBV19 and TRBJ1-5): DGGITQSPKYLFRKEGQNVTLSCEQNLNHDAMYWYRQDPGQGLRLIYYSQIVNDFQKGDIAEGYSVSREKKESFPLTVTSAQKNPTAFYLCASSRLGGSGNQPQHFGDGTRLSIL.

This clone occurred many times. The read terminates 3 residues before the CDR3 end, so the remaining end is supplied by the germline J gene. The chain links TRBV20-1 to TRBJ1-2, with TRBD1 matching 10 bases. Per the germline V gene, CDR1 is DFQATT and CDR2 is SNEGSKA (reference sequence). CDR3 length: 15 residues. The ends lost 6 bases at V and 4 bases at J; junction bases unmatched: 11. The sequenced CDR3 bases are TGCAGTGCCCAGCCCGGGACAGGGGTAGGCTATGGC. Protein: CSAQPGTGVGYG. The whole CDR3 sequence reads CSAQPGTGVGYGYTF.

This clone showed up many times. The read stops 3 residues short of the end of the CDR3; the missing end is completed from the germline J gene. This sequence joins TRBV11-3 and TRBJ2-6; D gene ambiguous. Between the trimmed V and J ends, which lost 4 bases and 3 bases, there was a span of 10 bases. Germline V gene lookup returns CDR1 SGHNT and CDR2 YENEEA. The length of the CDR3 is 15 residues. The covered CDR3 bases are TGTGCCAGCAGCTACGCGAGAAGTGGGGCCAACGTC. It codes for CASSYARSGANV. The entire CDR3 protein reads CASSYARSGANVLTF.

This clone was seen at least ten times. The read stops 3 residues short of the end of the CDR3; the missing end is completed from the germline J gene. The V and J genes are TRBV2 and TRBJ1-4; 7 bases map to TRBD1. This CDR3 region has 14 residues. The germline gives CDR1 SNHLY, CDR2 FYNNEI. Trimming took 6 bases from V and 4 from J; bases not matched to a gene: 5. The sequenced part of the CDR3 DNA is TGTGCCAGCAGGCTCGGGACAGATAATGAAAAA. It translates to CASRLGTDNEK. The entire CDR3 is CASRLGTDNEKLFF.

In this sample, this clone turned up many times. The read falls 3 residues short of the CDR3 end, and the missing part is taken from the germline J gene. The chain couples TRBV5-1 to TRBJ2-2; the match to TRBD2 covers 8 bases. The ends lost 4 bases at V and 1 base at J; junction bases unmatched: 3. The CDR3 runs 15 residues. Germline V gene sequence: CDR1 SGHRS, CDR2 YFSETQ. The sequenced CDR3 bases are TGCGCCAGCAGCCCAGCGGGGGTGAACACCGGGGAG. Translated, it gives CASSPAGVNTGE. The entire CDR3 reads CASSPAGVNTGELFF. Full variable domain (remainder filled in from reference TRBV5-1 and TRBJ2-2): KAGVTQTPRYLIKTRGQQVTLSCSPISGHRSVSWYQQTPGQGLQFLFEYFSETQRNKGNFPGRFSGRQFSNSRSEMNVSTLELGDSALYLCASSPAGVNTGELFFGEGSRLTVL.